One T cell receptor beta chain is described in this entry. Its target is unknown. These data originate in a study of cytomegalovirus exposure and HLA in healthy donors. General study results and limits: An analysis was carried out later, and it reportedly showed fewer N-insertions in an Asian-associated ancestry cluster than the approximately 670-donor mean. Cytomegalovirus-associated status was assigned to 150 to 200 TCR beta chains. Because they were indistinguishable, some V segments, including TRBV6-2 and TRBV6-3, were excluded. Analysis performed later found more than 15,000 TCR beta sequences associated with HLA alleles at 0.05 false discovery rate.

Primers for the PCR totalled 60 Vbeta and 13 Jbeta. Repertoires were generated with immunoSEQ multiplex PCR, while TCRdb's copy carries only in-frame clones and drops some. The sample contains some 110,000 clones, around 80% of which appear only once. The V and J ends lost 3 bases and 0 bases respectively, with 9 bases between them. Germline V CDR1 and CDR2: LNHDA, SQIVND (reference sequence). The CDR3 covers 15 residues. This TCR came from a man aged 35 to 55 in good health and CMV-seropositive. The chain combines TRBV19 with TRBJ1-5; the D gene is possibly TRBD1 (6 bases). The specimen sequenced was PBMCs. Written as DNA, the CDR3 is TGTGCCAGTAGTATCCAGGGGCATAGCAATCAGCCCCAGCATTTT. This gives the protein CASSIQGHSNQPQHF.